Listed below are T cell receptor beta chains from one sample, sequenced in a study of STAT5B mutations in CD4+ large granular lymphocyte leukemia. The table came from immunoSEQ multiplex PCR; TCRdb's copy has only in-frame clones and leaves some out. This table has fewer than 50,000 clones, around 86% appearing once. The source material was CD4+ T cells from blood buffy coats. These receptors originate from a human donor in good health. Both conserved end residues are part of each CDR3. A D gene is named only where the DNA matches it firmly. The listing skips clone size in some rows; elsewhere it reads once, few, many or a size class.

D gene: -
clone size: once
J gene: TRBJ2-3
V gene: TRBV29-1
CDR3 protein: CSGEHSTDTQYF
CDR3 DNA: TGCAGCGGGGAGCATAGCACAGATACGCAGTATTTT

D gene: -
clone size: once
J gene: TRBJ1-1
V gene: TRBV27
CDR3 protein: CASSLGRSNTEAFF
CDR3 DNA: TGTGCCAGCAGTTTGGGGCGCTCGAACACTGAAGCTTTCTTT

D gene: -
clone size: -
J gene: TRBJ2-3
V gene: TRBV19
CDR3 protein: CASSLAVSTDTQYF
CDR3 DNA: TGTGCCAGTAGTCTAGCTGTTAGCACAGATACGCAGTATTTT

D gene: -
clone size: -
J gene: TRBJ2-6
V gene: TRBV7-3
CDR3 protein: CASSYTGTGANVLTF
CDR3 DNA: TGTGCCAGCAGCTACACAGGAACTGGGGCCAACGTCCTGACTTTC

D gene: -
clone size: -
J gene: TRBJ2-7
V gene: TRBV7-2
CDR3 protein: CASSPSGGASYEQYF
CDR3 DNA: TGTGCCAGCAGCCCATCCGGCGGGGCCTCCTACGAGCAGTACTTC

D gene: TRBD2
clone size: -
J gene: TRBJ2-1
V gene: TRBV9
CDR3 protein: CASSVGTSGMSSYNEQFF
CDR3 DNA: TGTGCCAGCAGCGTGGGGACTAGCGGGATGAGCTCCTACAATGAGCAGTTCTTC

D gene: -
clone size: -
J gene: TRBJ2-1
V gene: TRBV27
CDR3 protein: CASSLQGPYNEQFF
CDR3 DNA: TGTGCCAGCAGTTTACAGGGCCCCTACAATGAGCAGTTCTTC

D gene: TRBD1
clone size: few
J gene: TRBJ1-2
V gene: TRBV4-1
CDR3 protein: CASSQDGQGRYGYTF
CDR3 DNA: TGCGCCAGCAGCCAAGACGGACAGGGCCGCTATGGCTACACCTTC

D gene: -
clone size: -
J gene: TRBJ1-2
V gene: TRBV7-9
CDR3 protein: CASSPQDKGVLDGYTF
CDR3 DNA: TGTGCCAGCAGCCCTCAGGACAAAGGGGTTCTTGATGGCTACACCTTC

D gene: -
clone size: once
J gene: TRBJ2-1
V gene: TRBV4-2
CDR3 protein: CASSQVREVYNEQFF
CDR3 DNA: TGTGCCAGCAGCCAAGTTAGGGAGGTCTACAATGAGCAGTTCTTC

D gene: -
clone size: -
J gene: TRBJ1-4
V gene: TRBV5-1
CDR3 protein: CASTEDGNNEKLFF
CDR3 DNA: TGCGCCAGCACCGAGGACGGCAATAATGAAAAACTGTTTTTT

D gene: -
clone size: -
J gene: TRBJ1-6
V gene: TRBV15
CDR3 protein: CATSPGPSSYNSPLHF
CDR3 DNA: TGTGCCACCAGCCCAGGGCCAAGCTCCTATAATTCACCCCTCCACTTT

D gene: TRBD2
clone size: -
J gene: TRBJ2-1
V gene: TRBV7-9
CDR3 protein: CASLSWTSGRAEQFF
CDR3 DNA: TGTGCCAGCCTCTCCTGGACTAGCGGGAGGGCTGAGCAGTTCTTC

D gene: -
clone size: -
J gene: TRBJ2-5
V gene: TRBV6-1
CDR3 protein: CASSRPGGETQYF
CDR3 DNA: TGTGCCAGCAGTCGACCCGGTGGGGAGACCCAGTACTTC

D gene: -
clone size: -
J gene: TRBJ1-5
V gene: TRBV27
CDR3 protein: CASSLMTGGTQHF
CDR3 DNA: TGTGCCAGCAGTTTAATGACAGGAGGCACCCAGCATTTT

D gene: -
clone size: -
J gene: TRBJ2-3
V gene: TRBV30
CDR3 protein: CAWTTTSTDTQYF
CDR3 DNA: TGTGCCTGGACTACCACTAGCACAGATACGCAGTATTTT

D gene: TRBD1
clone size: -
J gene: TRBJ1-5
V gene: TRBV4-1
CDR3 protein: CASSQGLQGRASQPQHF
CDR3 DNA: TGCGCCAGCAGCCAGGGGCTACAGGGGCGGGCGAGTCAGCCCCAGCATTTT

D gene: -
clone size: -
J gene: TRBJ2-1
V gene: TRBV27
CDR3 protein: CASSRQGYYNEQFF
CDR3 DNA: TGTGCCAGCAGTCGCCAGGGGTACTACAATGAGCAGTTCTTC

D gene: -
clone size: -
J gene: TRBJ2-7
V gene: TRBV28
CDR3 protein: CASSPDNYEQYF
CDR3 DNA: TGTGCCAGCAGTCCCGACAACTACGAGCAGTACTTC

D gene: -
clone size: -
J gene: TRBJ2-1
V gene: TRBV28
CDR3 protein: CASSLWTGGSYNEQFF
CDR3 DNA: TGTGCCAGCAGTTTATGGACAGGAGGCTCCTACAATGAGCAGTTCTTC

D gene: -
clone size: -
J gene: TRBJ1-4
V gene: TRBV7-2
CDR3 protein: CASSLRQGPTEKLFF
CDR3 DNA: TGTGCCAGCAGCTTACGTCAAGGGCCTACTGAAAAACTGTTTTTT

D gene: -
clone size: -
J gene: TRBJ1-1
V gene: TRBV18
CDR3 protein: CASSPPVGVNTEAFF
CDR3 DNA: TGTGCCAGCTCACCACCGGTAGGTGTGAACACTGAAGCTTTCTTT

D gene: TRBD1
clone size: -
J gene: TRBJ2-3
V gene: TRBV29-1
CDR3 protein: CSVTDRVALTDTQYF
CDR3 DNA: TGCAGCGTTACGGACAGGGTGGCCCTCACAGATACGCAGTATTTT

D gene: -
clone size: few
J gene: TRBJ2-7
V gene: TRBV28
CDR3 protein: CASSAMVRPGSYEQYF
CDR3 DNA: TGTGCCAGCAGTGCTATGGTTAGGCCCGGCTCATACGAGCAGTACTTC

D gene: TRBD2
clone size: -
J gene: TRBJ2-1
V gene: TRBV14
CDR3 protein: CASSQSLAGRDLQFF
CDR3 DNA: TGTGCCAGCAGCCAATCTCTAGCGGGCCGGGATTTGCAGTTCTTC

D gene: TRBD2
clone size: -
J gene: TRBJ2-3
V gene: TRBV15
CDR3 protein: CATSRGTTTDTQYF
CDR3 DNA: TGTGCCACCAGCAGGGGGACTACGACAGATACGCAGTATTTT

D gene: TRBD1
clone size: -
J gene: TRBJ2-4
V gene: TRBV19
CDR3 protein: CASSVGQGASIQYF
CDR3 DNA: TGTGCCAGTAGTGTGGGACAGGGTGCGTCCATTCAGTACTTC

D gene: -
clone size: -
J gene: TRBJ2-5
V gene: TRBV5-1
CDR3 protein: CASSPTGQFSGETQYF
CDR3 DNA: TGCGCCAGCAGCCCTACGGGACAGTTCAGCGGGGAGACCCAGTACTTC

D gene: -
clone size: -
J gene: TRBJ2-7
V gene: TRBV19
CDR3 protein: CASSKGRAYEQYF
CDR3 DNA: TGTGCCAGTAGCAAGGGTCGAGCCTACGAGCAGTACTTC

D gene: -
clone size: -
J gene: TRBJ2-7
V gene: TRBV11-3
CDR3 protein: CASNPRRVADYEQYF
CDR3 DNA: TGTGCCAGCAACCCCCGGCGAGTAGCGGATTACGAGCAGTACTTC

D gene: -
clone size: -
J gene: TRBJ1-4
V gene: TRBV5-1
CDR3 protein: CASSLGERIEKLFF
CDR3 DNA: TGCGCCAGCAGCTTGGGGGAGAGAATTGAAAAACTGTTTTTT

D gene: TRBD1
clone size: -
J gene: TRBJ1-1
V gene: TRBV5-4
CDR3 protein: CASRRQGSDTEAFF
CDR3 DNA: TGTGCCAGCAGACGACAGGGGAGTGACACTGAAGCTTTCTTT

D gene: TRBD2
clone size: -
J gene: TRBJ2-3
V gene: TRBV4-1
CDR3 protein: CASSQDPLPGLAGVVTQYF
CDR3 DNA: TGCGCCAGCAGCCAAGACCCCCTGCCTGGACTAGCGGGAGTCGTTACGCAGTATTTT

D gene: -
clone size: -
J gene: TRBJ2-4
V gene: TRBV9
CDR3 protein: CARLEAGNIQYF
CDR3 DNA: TGTGCCAGGCTAGAGGCTGGAAACATTCAGTACTTC

D gene: TRBD1
clone size: -
J gene: TRBJ1-2
V gene: TRBV7-3
CDR3 protein: CASSPGDSYSGYTF
CDR3 DNA: TGTGCCAGCAGCCCGGGGGACAGCTATTCTGGCTACACCTTC

D gene: -
clone size: -
J gene: TRBJ1-5
V gene: TRBV27
CDR3 protein: CASSFTGLGQPQHF
CDR3 DNA: TGTGCCAGCAGTTTCACAGGGTTAGGTCAGCCCCAGCATTTT

D gene: -
clone size: -
J gene: TRBJ2-1
V gene: TRBV7-3
CDR3 protein: CASSPQGGANYNEQFF
CDR3 DNA: TGTGCCAGCAGCCCCCAGGGTGGCGCAAACTACAATGAGCAGTTCTTC